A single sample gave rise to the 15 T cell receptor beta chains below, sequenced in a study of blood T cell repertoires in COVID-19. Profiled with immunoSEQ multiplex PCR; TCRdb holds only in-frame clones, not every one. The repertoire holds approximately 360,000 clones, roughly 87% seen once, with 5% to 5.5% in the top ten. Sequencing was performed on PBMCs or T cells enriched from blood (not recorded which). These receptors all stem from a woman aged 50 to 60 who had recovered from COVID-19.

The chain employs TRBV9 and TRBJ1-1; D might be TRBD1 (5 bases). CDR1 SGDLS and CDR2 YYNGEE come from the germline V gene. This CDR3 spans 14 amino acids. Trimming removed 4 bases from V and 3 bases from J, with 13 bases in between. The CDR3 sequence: CASSPQTAHTEAFF. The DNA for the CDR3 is TGTGCCAGCAGCCCCCAGACAGCCCACACTGAAGCTTTCTTT.

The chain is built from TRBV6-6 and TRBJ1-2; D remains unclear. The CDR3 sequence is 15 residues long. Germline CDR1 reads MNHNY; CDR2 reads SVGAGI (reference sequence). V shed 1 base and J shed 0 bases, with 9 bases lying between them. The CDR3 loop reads CASSYYRGANYGYTF. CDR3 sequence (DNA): TGTGCCAGCAGTTACTATCGGGGAGCTAACTATGGCTACACCTTC.

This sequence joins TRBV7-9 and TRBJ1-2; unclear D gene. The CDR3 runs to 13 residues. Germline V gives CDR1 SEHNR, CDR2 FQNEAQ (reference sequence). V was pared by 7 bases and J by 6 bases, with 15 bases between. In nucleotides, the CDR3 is TGTGCCAGCACCCCCGCGCCTGCTAATGGCTACACCTTC. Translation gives CASTPAPANGYTF.

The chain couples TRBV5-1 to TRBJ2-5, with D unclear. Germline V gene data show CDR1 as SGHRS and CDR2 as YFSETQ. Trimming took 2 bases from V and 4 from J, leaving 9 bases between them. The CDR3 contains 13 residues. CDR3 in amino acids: CASSFGDRETQYF. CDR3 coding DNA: TGCGCCAGCAGCTTCGGAGACCGAGAGACCCAGTACTTC.

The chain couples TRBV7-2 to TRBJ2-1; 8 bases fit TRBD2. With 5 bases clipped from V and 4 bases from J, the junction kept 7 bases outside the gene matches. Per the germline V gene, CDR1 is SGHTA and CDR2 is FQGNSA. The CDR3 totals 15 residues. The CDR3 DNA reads TGTGCCAGCAGCCCATCTAGCGGGCAATACAATGAGCAGTTCTTC. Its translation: CASSPSSGQYNEQFF.

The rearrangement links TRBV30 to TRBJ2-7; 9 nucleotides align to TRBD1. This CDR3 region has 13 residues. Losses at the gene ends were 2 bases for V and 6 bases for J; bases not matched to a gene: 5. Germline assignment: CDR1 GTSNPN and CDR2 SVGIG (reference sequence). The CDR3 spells CAWSRDRVSEQYF. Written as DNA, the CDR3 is TGTGCCTGGAGTCGGGACAGGGTCTCCGAGCAGTACTTC.

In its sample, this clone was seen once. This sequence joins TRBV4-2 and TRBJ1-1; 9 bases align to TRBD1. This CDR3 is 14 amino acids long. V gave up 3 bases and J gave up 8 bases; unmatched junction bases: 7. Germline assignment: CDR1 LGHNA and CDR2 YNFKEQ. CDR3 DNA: TGTGCCAGCAGCCACACAGGGGGCCTACCAGAAGCTTTCTTT. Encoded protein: CASSHTGGLPEAFF.

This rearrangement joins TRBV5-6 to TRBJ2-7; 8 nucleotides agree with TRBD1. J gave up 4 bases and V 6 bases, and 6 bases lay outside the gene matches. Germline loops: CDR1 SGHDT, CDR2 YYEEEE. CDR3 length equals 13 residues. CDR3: CASTRTGTYEQYF. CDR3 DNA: TGTGCCAGCACCCGGACAGGGACTTACGAGCAGTACTTC.

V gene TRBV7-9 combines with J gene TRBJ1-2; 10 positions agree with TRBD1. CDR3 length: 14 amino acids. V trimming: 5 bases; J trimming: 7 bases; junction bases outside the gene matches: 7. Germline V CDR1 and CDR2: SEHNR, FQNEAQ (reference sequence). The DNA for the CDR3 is TGTGCCAGCAGCCCAGACAGGGACAGGGGTGGCTACACCTTC. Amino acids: CASSPDRDRGGYTF.

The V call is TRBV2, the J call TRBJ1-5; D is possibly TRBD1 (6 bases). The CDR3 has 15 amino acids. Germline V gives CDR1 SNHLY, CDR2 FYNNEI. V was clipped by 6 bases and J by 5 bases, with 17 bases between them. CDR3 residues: CASREDRSGYQPQHF. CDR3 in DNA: TGTGCCAGCAGAGAGGACAGAAGTGGATATCAGCCCCAGCATTTT.

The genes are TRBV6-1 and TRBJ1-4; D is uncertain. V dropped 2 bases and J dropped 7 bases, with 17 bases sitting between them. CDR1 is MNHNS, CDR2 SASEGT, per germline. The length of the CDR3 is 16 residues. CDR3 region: CASSEFGVGIGEKLFF. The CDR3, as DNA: TGTGCCAGCAGTGAATTTGGAGTAGGTATTGGTGAAAAACTGTTTTTT.

This CDR3 reads CASSFERFTSREGPSTDTQYF. Here the CDR3 DNA reads TGTGCCAGCAGTTTTGAACGGTTTACTAGCAGGGAGGGCCCGAGCACAGATACGCAGTATTTT. V is TRBV28 and J is TRBJ2-3; TRBD2 agrees at 7 bases. CDR3 length: 21 residues. Per germline, CDR1 MDHEN and CDR2 SYDVKM. Trimming removed 3 bases from V and 0 bases from J; junction bases left unmatched: 21.

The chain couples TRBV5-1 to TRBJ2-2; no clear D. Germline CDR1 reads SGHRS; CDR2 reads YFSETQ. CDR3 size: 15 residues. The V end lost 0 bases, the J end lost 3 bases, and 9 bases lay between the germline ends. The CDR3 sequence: CASSLGATDTGELFF. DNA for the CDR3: TGCGCCAGCAGCTTGGGTGCAACTGACACCGGGGAGCTGTTTTTT.

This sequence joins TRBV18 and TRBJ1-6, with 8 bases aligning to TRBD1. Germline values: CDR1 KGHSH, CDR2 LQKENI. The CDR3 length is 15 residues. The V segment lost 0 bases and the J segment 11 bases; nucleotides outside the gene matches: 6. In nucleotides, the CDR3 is TGTGCCAGCTCACCACCGGCAGGGGGCTATCCACCCCTCCACTTT. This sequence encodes CASSPPAGGYPPLHF.

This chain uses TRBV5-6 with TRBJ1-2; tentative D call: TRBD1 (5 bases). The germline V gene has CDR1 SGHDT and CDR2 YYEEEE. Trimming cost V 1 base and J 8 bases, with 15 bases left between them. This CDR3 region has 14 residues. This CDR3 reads CASSLYSRAEGYTF. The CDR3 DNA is TGTGCCAGCAGCTTGTACTCCAGGGCAGAGGGCTACACCTTC.